Given below is one T cell receptor beta chain in context. Its antigen is as yet unknown. Through a sample-barcoded 5' primer and a J-beta primer mix, a second PCR was run for roughly 6 to 12 cycles. Template switching added a 12-random-nucleotide identifier to every cDNA molecule. One entry per CDR3 protein, called by TCRdb with MiXCR from the 5' RACE reads. The sample lists 550,000 to 750,000 distinct CDR3 sequences; under 25% were seen once. Donors were systemically healthy Caucasian individuals from Russia aged roughly 6 to 95 years. V dropped 11 bases and J dropped 3 bases, with 10 bases sitting between them. CDR3 size: 12 residues. Germline V lookup: CDR1 MDHEN, CDR2 SYDVKM. This specimen comes from a study of blood T cells in healthy people across ages. The study, taken as a whole, reports: Unsorted PBMC material precluded a definitive naive versus antigen-experienced comparison.

The TCR originated in a man aged 65 to 79 in good health. The sample taken for sequencing was blood. The chain carries TRBV28 and TRBJ1-4; no clear D. CDR3 sequence reads: CAGGRANEKLFF. DNA of the CDR3: TGTGCCGGTGGTAGGGCTAATGAAAAACTGTTTTTT.